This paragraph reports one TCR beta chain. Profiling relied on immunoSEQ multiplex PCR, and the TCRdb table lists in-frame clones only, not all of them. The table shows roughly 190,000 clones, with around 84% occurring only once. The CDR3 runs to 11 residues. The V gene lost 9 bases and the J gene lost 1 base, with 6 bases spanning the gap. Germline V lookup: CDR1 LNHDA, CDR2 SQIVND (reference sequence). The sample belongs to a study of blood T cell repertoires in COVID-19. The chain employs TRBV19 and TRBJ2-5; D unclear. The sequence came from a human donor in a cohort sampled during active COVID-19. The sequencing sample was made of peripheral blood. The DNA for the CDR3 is TGTGCCAGCGGTCTCCAAGAGACCCAGTACTTC. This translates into CASGLQETQYF.